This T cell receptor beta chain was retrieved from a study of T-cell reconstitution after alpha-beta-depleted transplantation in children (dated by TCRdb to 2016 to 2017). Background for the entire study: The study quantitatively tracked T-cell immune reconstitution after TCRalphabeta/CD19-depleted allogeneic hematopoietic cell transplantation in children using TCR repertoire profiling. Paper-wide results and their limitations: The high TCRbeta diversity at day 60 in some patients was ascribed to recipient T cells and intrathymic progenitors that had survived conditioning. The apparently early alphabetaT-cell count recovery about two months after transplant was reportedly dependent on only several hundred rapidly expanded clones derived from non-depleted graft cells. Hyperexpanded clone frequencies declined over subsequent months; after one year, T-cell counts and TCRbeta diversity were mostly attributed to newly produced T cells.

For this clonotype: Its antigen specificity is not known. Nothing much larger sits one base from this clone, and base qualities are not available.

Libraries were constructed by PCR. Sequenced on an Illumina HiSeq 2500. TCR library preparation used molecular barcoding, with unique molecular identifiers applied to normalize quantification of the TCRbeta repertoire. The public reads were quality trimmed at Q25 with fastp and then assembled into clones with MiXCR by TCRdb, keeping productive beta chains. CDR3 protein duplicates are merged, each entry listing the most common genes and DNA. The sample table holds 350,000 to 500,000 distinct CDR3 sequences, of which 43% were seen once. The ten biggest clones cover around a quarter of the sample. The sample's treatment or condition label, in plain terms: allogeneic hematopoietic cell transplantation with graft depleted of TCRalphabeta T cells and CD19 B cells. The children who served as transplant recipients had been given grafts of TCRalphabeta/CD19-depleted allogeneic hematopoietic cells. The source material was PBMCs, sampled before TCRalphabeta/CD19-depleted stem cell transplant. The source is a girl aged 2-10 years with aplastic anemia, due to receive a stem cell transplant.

For the CDR3, the sequence is CASSPGQGWANEKLFF. The DNA is as follows: TGTGCCAGCAGTCCCGGACAGGGGTGGGCTAATGAAAAACTGTTTTTT. The chain uses TRBV12-3 or TRBV12-4 and TRBJ1-4; 9 middle bases align to TRBD1. The CDR3 runs 16 residues from the cysteine to the phenylalanine. The entry retains the CDR3 DNA only, 48 bases that are in frame from base 1. Trimmed from V: 5 bases; trimmed from J: 3 bases; junction bases lacking a gene match: 7.